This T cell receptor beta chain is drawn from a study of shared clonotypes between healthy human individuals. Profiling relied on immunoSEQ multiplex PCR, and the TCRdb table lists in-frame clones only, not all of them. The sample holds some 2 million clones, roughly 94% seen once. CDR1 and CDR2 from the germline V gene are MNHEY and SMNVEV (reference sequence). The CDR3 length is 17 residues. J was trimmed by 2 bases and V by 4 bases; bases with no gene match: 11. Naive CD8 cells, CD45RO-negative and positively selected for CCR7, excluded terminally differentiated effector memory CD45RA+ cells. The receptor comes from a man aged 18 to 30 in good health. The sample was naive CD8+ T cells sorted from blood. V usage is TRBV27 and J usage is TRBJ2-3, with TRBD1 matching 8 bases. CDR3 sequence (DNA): TGTGCCAGCAGTTCCCAACAGGGGGAATTCCCCACAGATACGCAGTATTTT. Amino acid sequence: CASSSQQGEFPTDTQYF.